Below, 11 T cell receptor beta chains from the same sample are listed, as sequenced in a study of shared clonotypes between healthy human individuals. Sequencing used immunoSEQ multiplex PCR; TCRdb keeps in-frame clones, though not all of them. The data show 1,400,000 or so clones, with approximately 98.5% seen just once and about 0.34% held by the top ten. The sequenced sample was naive CD4+ T cells sorted from blood. Noted subset: CD45RA+ positively selected. These receptors were collected from a man younger than 40 in good health.

The chain is built from TRBV7-2 and TRBJ2-1; no definite D call. Deletions cut 7 bases from V and 10 bases from J, with 14 bases between. Germline lookup yields CDR1 SGHTA and CDR2 FQGNSA. The CDR3 runs 12 residues. This CDR3 is CASTYQNGEQFF. CDR3 nucleotide sequence: TGTGCCAGCACCTATCAAAATGGGGAGCAGTTCTTC.

A note on this clone: Distinct nucleotide sequences in the sample also encode this CDR3. The V call is TRBV19, the J call TRBJ2-7; D remains unclear. There are 14 residues in the CDR3. CDR1 and CDR2 (germline): LNHDA, SQIVND (reference sequence). Trimming removed 3 bases from V and 0 bases from J, with 9 bases in between. Here the CDR3 DNA reads TGTGCCAGTAGTATCCGCACAGACTCCTACGAGCAGTACTTC. It codes for CASSIRTDSYEQYF.

This chain joins TRBV18 and TRBJ1-1; TRBD1 matches at 10 bases. Germline CDR1 and CDR2: KGHSH and LQKENI. The CDR3 is made up of 14 amino acids. The junction had 4 bases not matched to a gene; V was cut back by 8 bases and J by 1 base. The CDR3 loop is CASRTGGTNTEAFF. The CDR3 coding sequence is TGTGCCAGCCGGACAGGGGGAACGAACACTGAAGCTTTCTTT.

Worth noting for this clone: The same CDR3 can be traced to other DNA sequences in this sample. The J gene is TRBJ2-1, the V gene TRBV5-4; unclear D gene. The CDR3 is 16 residues long. V was shortened by 0 bases and J by 2 bases, with 12 bases between the two germline ends. CDR1 and CDR2 (germline): SGHNT, YYREEE (reference sequence). DNA for the CDR3: TGTGCCAGCAGCTTGGGAGGTCCGAGGACCTACAATGAGCAGTTCTTC. Translated: CASSLGGPRTYNEQFF.

This chain connects TRBV6-1 to TRBJ1-2; D call uncertain. Trimming left V 5 bases short and J 2 bases short, with 9 bases between. The CDR3 runs 13 residues. Germline V gives CDR1 MNHNS, CDR2 SASEGT. In nucleotides, the CDR3 is TGTGCCAGCAGTTTAACAGCCAACTATGGCTACACCTTC. It is translated as CASSLTANYGYTF.

The chain joins TRBV29-1 to TRBJ2-5; D unclear. Germline V CDR1 and CDR2: SQVTM, ANQGSEA. V dropped 0 bases and J dropped 3 bases, with 14 bases sitting between them. The CDR3 has 15 amino acids. This CDR3 is CSVEDSWHQEETQYF. The CDR3 DNA follows: TGCAGCGTTGAAGATAGTTGGCACCAGGAAGAGACCCAGTACTTC.

The V call is TRBV15, the J call TRBJ2-1, with TRBD2 matching over 14 bases. The V segment lost 0 bases and the J segment 9 bases; nucleotides outside the gene matches: 4. CDR1 is LNHNV and CDR2 is YYDKDF in the germline V gene (reference sequence). This CDR3 has 16 amino acids. The CDR3 loop is CATSRDRLAGGGEQFF. The CDR3 DNA reads as TGTGCCACCAGCAGAGATAGACTAGCGGGAGGGGGTGAGCAGTTCTTC.

V usage is TRBV18 and J usage is TRBJ2-7, with 7 bases matching TRBD2. V lost 0 bases, J lost 7 bases, and 9 bases stayed unmatched. Germline loops: CDR1 KGHSH, CDR2 LQKENI. This CDR3 region has 15 residues. The CDR3 DNA reads as TGTGCCAGCTCACCACCAGTGGGAGGGCCGGGGGAGCAGTACTTC. This codes for CASSPPVGGPGEQYF.

J is TRBJ2-7 and V is TRBV13; weak D call: TRBD2 (6 bases). V lost 4 bases, J lost 4 bases, and 11 bases lay in between. Germline V lookup: CDR1 PRHDT, CDR2 FYEKMQ (reference sequence). This CDR3 is built from 13 residues. CDR3 region: CASSSGTLYEQYF. The CDR3 bases are TGTGCCAGCAGCTCCGGGACTCTATACGAGCAGTACTTC.

This chain links TRBV18 with TRBJ2-7, with TRBD2 identical over 8 bases. Per germline, CDR1 KGHSH and CDR2 LQKENI. The CDR3 runs to 15 residues. The V segment lost 2 bases and the J segment 4 bases; nucleotides outside the gene matches: 7. The CDR3 sequence is CASSPLGGRSYEQYF. DNA for the CDR3: TGTGCCAGCTCACCATTGGGCGGGAGGTCTTACGAGCAGTACTTC. The full variable domain, with the rest looked up from reference TRBV18 and TRBJ2-7, is NAGVMQNPRHLVRRRGQEARLRCSPMKGHSHVYWYRQLPEEGLKFMVYLQKENIIDESGMPKERFSAEFPKEGPSILRIQQVVRGDSAAYFCASSPLGGRSYEQYFGPGTRLTVT.

The chain links TRBV4-1 to TRBJ2-3, with D uncertain. The germline V gene has CDR1 MGHRA and CDR2 YSYEKL. Trimming cost V 3 bases and J 1 base, with 8 bases left between them. CDR3 length equals 14 residues. The chain's CDR3 is CASSQNGGTDTQYF. CDR3 in DNA: TGCGCCAGCAGCCAGAATGGCGGCACAGATACGCAGTATTTT.